This is a list of T cell receptor beta chains from one sample in a study of blood T cell repertoires in COVID-19. Assay: immunoSEQ multiplex PCR; the TCRdb copy retains only in-frame clones and omits some. The sample yields some 290,000 clones, 85% to 90% seen once. Source material: peripheral blood. These TCRs come from a woman under 40 with COVID-19, enrolled during active disease. The CDR3 runs from the conserved cysteine through the conserved F or W. The order of the fields is V gene, J gene, D gene, clone size, CDR3 DNA, CDR3 protein. A D gene is named only where the DNA matches it firmly. A clone size is listed for some rows: how often the clone was seen (once, few, many), or a class if it is expanded.

v_gene: TRBV28
j_gene: TRBJ1-3
d_gene: NA
abundance: NA
CDR3nt: TGTGCCAGCAGTTTAATCTGGACACCGAGCTCTGGAAACACCATATATTTT
CDR3aa: CASSLIWTPSSGNTIYF

v_gene: TRBV4-1
j_gene: TRBJ2-5
d_gene: NA
abundance: NA
CDR3nt: TGCGCCAGCAGCCAAGTTCCGGGACTGCAAGAGACCCAGTACTTC
CDR3aa: CASSQVPGLQETQYF

v_gene: TRBV3-1/TRBV3-2
j_gene: TRBJ2-1
d_gene: NA
abundance: NA
CDR3nt: TGTGCCAGCAGCCTCCAGCGGGAGCAGTTCTTC
CDR3aa: CASSLQREQFF

v_gene: TRBV5-1
j_gene: TRBJ1-1
d_gene: NA
abundance: NA
CDR3nt: TGCGCCAGCAGCTTCCTCGGGAGGGGCACTGAAGCTTTCTTT
CDR3aa: CASSFLGRGTEAFF

v_gene: TRBV29-1
j_gene: TRBJ2-5
d_gene: NA
abundance: NA
CDR3nt: TGCAGCGTTGAAGACATTACGGCGGGACGTCAAGAGACCCAGTACTTC
CDR3aa: CSVEDITAGRQETQYF

v_gene: TRBV12-3/TRBV12-4
j_gene: TRBJ2-7
d_gene: NA
abundance: NA
CDR3nt: TGTGCCAGCGGGAGTCGGGTTAGAGAGCAGTACTTC
CDR3aa: CASGSRVREQYF

v_gene: TRBV4-3
j_gene: TRBJ1-3
d_gene: NA
abundance: NA
CDR3nt: TGCGCCAGCAGCCAGGGGGGGTTCTCTGGAAACACCATATATTTT
CDR3aa: CASSQGGFSGNTIYF

v_gene: TRBV27
j_gene: TRBJ1-2
d_gene: TRBD1
abundance: NA
CDR3nt: TGTGCCAGCAGCTTGGACAGGGGGACGAATGGCTACACCTTC
CDR3aa: CASSLDRGTNGYTF

v_gene: TRBV7-2
j_gene: TRBJ1-1
d_gene: NA
abundance: NA
CDR3nt: TGTGCCAGCAGCTGGTCGAGGAACACTGAAGCTTTCTTT
CDR3aa: CASSWSRNTEAFF

v_gene: TRBV7-3
j_gene: TRBJ2-3
d_gene: NA
abundance: once
CDR3nt: TGTGCCAGCAGCTTAGCGGGTCCGGGGGATACGCAGTATTTT
CDR3aa: CASSLAGPGDTQYF

v_gene: TRBV28
j_gene: TRBJ1-5
d_gene: TRBD1
abundance: NA
CDR3nt: TGTGCCAGCAGTTTACTGGAGGGGGCACAGCCCCAGCATTTT
CDR3aa: CASSLLEGAQPQHF

v_gene: TRBV28
j_gene: TRBJ2-7
d_gene: NA
abundance: NA
CDR3nt: TGTGCCAGCAGTTTACTCCAGGGACTGCTTTCCTACGAGCAGTACTTC
CDR3aa: CASSLLQGLLSYEQYF

v_gene: TRBV19
j_gene: TRBJ2-2
d_gene: TRBD2
abundance: few
CDR3nt: TGTGCCAGTAGTACGAAATTAGGACTAGCGGGAGTTAGCACCGGGGAGCTGTTTTTT
CDR3aa: CASSTKLGLAGVSTGELFF

v_gene: TRBV30
j_gene: TRBJ1-6
d_gene: NA
abundance: NA
CDR3nt: TGTGCCTGGAGTGAGCAAGAATTCTCACCCCTCCACTTT
CDR3aa: CAWSEQEFSPLHF

v_gene: TRBV24-1
j_gene: TRBJ2-2
d_gene: TRBD1
abundance: NA
CDR3nt: TGTGCCACCAGTGACGTGCAGGGGGCTACCGGGGAGCTGTTTTTT
CDR3aa: CATSDVQGATGELFF

v_gene: TRBV5-4
j_gene: TRBJ2-1
d_gene: NA
abundance: NA
CDR3nt: TGTGCCAGCAGCTTGGAAGGGGCCCTTTACAATGAGCAGTTCTTC
CDR3aa: CASSLEGALYNEQFF

v_gene: TRBV27
j_gene: TRBJ1-5
d_gene: TRBD1
abundance: NA
CDR3nt: TGTGCCAGCAGTTTACGATGGGTAGGGGGCTCTTTCAATCAGCCCCAGCATTTT
CDR3aa: CASSLRWVGGSFNQPQHF

v_gene: TRBV20-1
j_gene: TRBJ1-2
d_gene: NA
abundance: NA
CDR3nt: TGCAGTGCTATACAGAGAGAGGGCTACACCTTC
CDR3aa: CSAIQREGYTF

v_gene: TRBV5-1
j_gene: TRBJ2-1
d_gene: NA
abundance: NA
CDR3nt: TGCGCCAGCAGCCCGGAGGCCAACAGGGCAAATGAGCAGTTCTTC
CDR3aa: CASSPEANRANEQFF

v_gene: TRBV28
j_gene: TRBJ1-5
d_gene: TRBD1
abundance: NA
CDR3nt: TGTGCCAGCAGCCCTCTTACAGGGGGGGGGCGGCCCCAGCATTTT
CDR3aa: CASSPLTGGGRPQHF

v_gene: TRBV6-1
j_gene: TRBJ2-5
d_gene: NA
abundance: NA
CDR3nt: TGTGCCAGCAGTGAACGAGAGACCCAGTACTTC
CDR3aa: CASSERETQYF

v_gene: TRBV24-1
j_gene: TRBJ2-2
d_gene: NA
abundance: once
CDR3nt: TGTGCCACCAGGGGGGCAGGGGCTGGCGGGGAGCTGTTTTTT
CDR3aa: CATRGAGAGGELFF

v_gene: TRBV11-2
j_gene: TRBJ2-1
d_gene: NA
abundance: NA
CDR3nt: TGTGCCAGCAGCTTAGACTTCGTGAGCCTTGAGGATGAGCAGTTCTTC
CDR3aa: CASSLDFVSLEDEQFF

v_gene: TRBV10-3
j_gene: TRBJ1-1
d_gene: TRBD1
abundance: NA
CDR3nt: TGTGCCATCAGTGTGACAGGGGACACTGAAGCTTTCTTT
CDR3aa: CAISVTGDTEAFF

v_gene: TRBV10-3
j_gene: TRBJ1-1
d_gene: NA
abundance: NA
CDR3nt: TGTGCCATCAGTGAAAACTACCCCCCTGAAGCTTTCTTT
CDR3aa: CAISENYPPEAFF

v_gene: TRBV15
j_gene: TRBJ2-7
d_gene: NA
abundance: NA
CDR3nt: TGTGCCACCAGCTCAGGCGCGGGGTCCTACGAGCAGTACTTC
CDR3aa: CATSSGAGSYEQYF

v_gene: TRBV6-5
j_gene: TRBJ1-5
d_gene: NA
abundance: once
CDR3nt: TGTGCCACCGATTTAGTCGGTAATCAGCCCCAGCATTTT
CDR3aa: CATDLVGNQPQHF

v_gene: TRBV5-1
j_gene: TRBJ2-7
d_gene: NA
abundance: NA
CDR3nt: TGCGCCAGCAGCTTGGAGTTAGCCCACGAGCAGTACTTC
CDR3aa: CASSLELAHEQYF

v_gene: TRBV5-4
j_gene: TRBJ1-1
d_gene: NA
abundance: NA
CDR3nt: TGTGCCAGCAGCGAGGACACTGAGAACACTGAAGCTTTCTTT
CDR3aa: CASSEDTENTEAFF

v_gene: TRBV9
j_gene: TRBJ2-1
d_gene: TRBD1
abundance: NA
CDR3nt: TGTGCCAGCAGCGGCCGGAGAGCCAGGGGGAATGAGCAGTTCTTC
CDR3aa: CASSGRRARGNEQFF

v_gene: TRBV7-2
j_gene: TRBJ1-2
d_gene: TRBD1
abundance: NA
CDR3nt: TGTGCCAGCAGCAAAGACAGGGCTCCTAACTATGGCTACACCTTC
CDR3aa: CASSKDRAPNYGYTF

v_gene: TRBV7-9
j_gene: TRBJ2-5
d_gene: NA
abundance: NA
CDR3nt: TGTGCCAGCAGTTTCGACAGTAGAGAGACCCAGTACTTC
CDR3aa: CASSFDSRETQYF

v_gene: TRBV5-6
j_gene: TRBJ2-7
d_gene: TRBD1
abundance: NA
CDR3nt: TGTGCCAGCAGCTTACTAGACAGGGGCGACTACGAGCAGTACTTC
CDR3aa: CASSLLDRGDYEQYF

v_gene: TRBV30
j_gene: TRBJ2-1
d_gene: NA
abundance: NA
CDR3nt: TGTGCCTGGAGTGTACTCCCTCCGGCGGGACTCAATGAGCAGTTCTTC
CDR3aa: CAWSVLPPAGLNEQFF

v_gene: TRBV2
j_gene: TRBJ2-7
d_gene: NA
abundance: NA
CDR3nt: TGTGCCAGCAGTGAAGGTCAGGATGCCTACGAGCAGTACTTC
CDR3aa: CASSEGQDAYEQYF

v_gene: TRBV27
j_gene: TRBJ1-6
d_gene: NA
abundance: once
CDR3nt: TGTGCCAGCAGAGTTGAACGGGGCTCCTATAATTCACCCCTCCACTTT
CDR3aa: CASRVERGSYNSPLHF

v_gene: TRBV27
j_gene: TRBJ1-5
d_gene: NA
abundance: once
CDR3nt: TGTGCCAGCAGGGGTGGGCAGTTAAATCAGCCCCAGCATTTT
CDR3aa: CASRGGQLNQPQHF

v_gene: TRBV4-3
j_gene: TRBJ1-5
d_gene: TRBD1
abundance: NA
CDR3nt: TGCGCCAGCAGCCAAGAAACAGGGGGTCAGCCCCAGCATTTT
CDR3aa: CASSQETGGQPQHF

v_gene: TRBV10-3
j_gene: TRBJ2-2
d_gene: NA
abundance: NA
CDR3nt: TGTGCCATCCCAAGATCTCGCGGGGCCCACACGAACACCGGGGAGCTGTTTTTT
CDR3aa: CAIPRSRGAHTNTGELFF

v_gene: TRBV6-5
j_gene: TRBJ2-4
d_gene: NA
abundance: once
CDR3nt: TGTGCCAGCACGTGGGCAGGGGTAAACATTCAGTACTTC
CDR3aa: CASTWAGVNIQYF

v_gene: TRBV7-2
j_gene: TRBJ2-3
d_gene: NA
abundance: NA
CDR3nt: TGTGCCAGCAGCTGGCCGGGAGAAATAGATACGCAGTATTTT
CDR3aa: CASSWPGEIDTQYF

v_gene: TRBV5-1
j_gene: TRBJ2-1
d_gene: TRBD2
abundance: NA
CDR3nt: TGCGCCAGCAGCTTGACGGGCGGGAGCGGCAATGAGCAGTTCTTC
CDR3aa: CASSLTGGSGNEQFF

v_gene: TRBV30
j_gene: TRBJ1-4
d_gene: NA
abundance: NA
CDR3nt: TGTGCCTGGGGAGAGCCTGGGCGGGCAAAAAAACTGTTTTTT
CDR3aa: CAWGEPGRAKKLFF

v_gene: TRBV7-9
j_gene: TRBJ2-3
d_gene: TRBD1
abundance: NA
CDR3nt: TGTGCCAGCAGTACTAGACAGGGAACAGATACGCAGTATTTT
CDR3aa: CASSTRQGTDTQYF

v_gene: TRBV7-2
j_gene: TRBJ1-6
d_gene: TRBD1
abundance: NA
CDR3nt: TGTGCCAGCAGCTTAGTACAGGGGGAATCACCCCTCCACTTT
CDR3aa: CASSLVQGESPLHF

v_gene: TRBV30
j_gene: TRBJ2-1
d_gene: TRBD2
abundance: NA
CDR3nt: TGTGCCTGGAGTGTGTCTAGCGGGAGGAGAGAGCAGTTCTTC
CDR3aa: CAWSVSSGRREQFF